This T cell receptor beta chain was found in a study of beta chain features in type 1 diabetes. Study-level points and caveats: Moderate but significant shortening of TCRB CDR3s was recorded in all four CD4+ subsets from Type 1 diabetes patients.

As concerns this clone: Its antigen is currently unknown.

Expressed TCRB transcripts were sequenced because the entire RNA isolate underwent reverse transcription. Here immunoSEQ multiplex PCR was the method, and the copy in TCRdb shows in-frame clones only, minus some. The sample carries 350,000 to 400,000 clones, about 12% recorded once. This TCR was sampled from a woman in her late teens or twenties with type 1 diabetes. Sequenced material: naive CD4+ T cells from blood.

The CDR3 nucleotides are TGTGCCACCAGCAGAGATCCAGCTAGCGGGAGAAATGAGCAGTTCTTC. This codes for CATSRDPASGRNEQFF. The V and J genes are TRBV15 and TRBJ2-1; 10 positions agree with TRBD2. With 0 bases clipped from V and 7 bases from J, the junction kept 6 bases outside the gene matches. There are 16 residues in the CDR3. Germline V lookup: CDR1 LNHNV, CDR2 YYDKDF (reference sequence).